Presented here are 20 T cell receptor beta chains from one specimen sequenced in a study of early T cells in non-severe SARS-CoV-2 infection. TCRdb used MiXCR to reprocess the 5' RACE reads, holding one entry per CDR3 protein. The sample has roughly 99,000 distinct CDR3 sequences; 11% are singletons. Material: whole blood. These TCRs come from an adult who was a healthcare worker with PCR-confirmed SARS-CoV-2 infection or an uninfected control (not recorded which).

The chain has TRBV13 and TRBJ2-3; D is uncertain. Germline CDR1 reads PRHDT; CDR2 reads FYEKMQ (reference sequence). V dropped 0 bases and J dropped 2 bases, with 3 bases sitting between them. This CDR3 region has 13 residues. The CDR3 nucleotides read TGTGCCAGCAGCTTAGGAGACACAGATACGCAGTATTTT. Translated: CASSLGDTDTQYF.

This clonotype was detected a few times. The CDR3 bases are TGCAGTGCCGGTTACGGGAGGGAGCGATCAGGCACAGATACGCAGTATTTT. Translating gives CSAGYGRERSGTDTQYF. V and J are TRBV20-1 and TRBJ2-3; TRBD2 aligns across 8 bases. The germline V gene has CDR1 DFQATT and CDR2 SNEGSKA (reference sequence). The CDR3 sequence is 17 residues long. The trim removed 6 bases at V and 1 base at J, leaving 15 bases unmatched.

The chain combines TRBV28 with TRBJ1-4, with 7 bases identical to TRBD1. The CDR3 is 13 residues long. The germline CDR1 and CDR2 sequences are MDHEN and SYDVKM. V trimming: 5 bases; J trimming: 8 bases; junction bases outside the gene matches: 5. DNA for the CDR3: TGTGCCAGCAGTAGGGACAGATGGGAAAAACTGTTTTTT. Its protein product is CASSRDRWEKLFF. The full variable domain, rest sourced from reference TRBV28 and TRBJ1-4, is DVKVTQSSRYLVKRTGEKVFLECVQDMDHENMFWYRQDPGLGLRLIYFSYDVKMKEKGDIPEGYSVSREKKERFSLILESASTNQTSMYLCASSRDRWEKLFFGSGTQLSVL.

This clonotype turned up a few times. The V call is TRBV5-5, the J call TRBJ2-7; 11 nucleotides agree with TRBD2. Losses at the gene ends were 4 bases for V and 2 bases for J; bases not matched to a gene: 5. Germline CDR1 SGHKS, CDR2 YYEKEE (reference sequence). The CDR3 is 15 amino acids. CDR3 sequence reads: CASSGTSGRTYEQYF. In DNA form, the CDR3 reads TGTGCCAGCAGCGGAACTAGCGGGAGAACCTACGAGCAGTACTTC.

Ten or more counts support this clonotype. CDR3 loop: CASRGGFNQPQHF. For the CDR3, the DNA is TGTGCCAGCAGAGGGGGGTTCAATCAGCCCCAGCATTTT. The V and J genes are TRBV28 and TRBJ1-5; weak D call: TRBD1 (6 bases). The V end was cut by 6 bases, the J end by 3 bases, with 9 bases between. Germline loops: CDR1 MDHEN, CDR2 SYDVKM. The CDR3 covers 13 residues. The variable domain in full, completed from reference TRBV28 and TRBJ1-5, reads DVKVTQSSRYLVKRTGEKVFLECVQDMDHENMFWYRQDPGLGLRLIYFSYDVKMKEKGDIPEGYSVSREKKERFSLILESASTNQTSMYLCASRGGFNQPQHFGDGTRLSIL.

This clonotype was counted between two and nine times. The chain links TRBV28 to TRBJ2-3; D gene ambiguous. Germline V gene data show CDR1 as MDHEN and CDR2 as SYDVKM. Trimming took off 6 bases at V and 0 bases at J, with 1 base between the two ends. The length of the CDR3 is 11 residues. The CDR3 loop reads CASRSTDTQYF. CDR3 nucleotide sequence: TGTGCCAGCAGGAGCACAGATACGCAGTATTTT.

This clonotype was counted many times. The chain links TRBV11-2 to TRBJ2-7, with no clear D. In germline, CDR1 is SGHAT, CDR2 FQNNGV. The CDR3 covers 14 residues. Trimming shortened V by 2 bases and J by 4 bases, and 12 bases separated the two germline ends. This chain's CDR3 is CASSLSPRPYEQYF. For the CDR3, the DNA is TGTGCCAGCAGCTTAAGTCCCAGGCCTTACGAGCAGTACTTC.

This clonotype was seen at least ten times. CDR3 residues: CASSPTGDQPQHF. The CDR3 nucleotides are TGTGCCAGCAGCCCGACAGGGGATCAGCCCCAGCATTTT. The V call is TRBV7-9, the J call TRBJ1-5; 8 bases match TRBD1. V shed 5 bases, J shed 5 bases, and the junction held 2 bases outside the gene matches. Germline assignment: CDR1 SEHNR and CDR2 FQNEAQ (reference sequence). The CDR3 spans 13 residues.

The chain combines TRBV12-3 or TRBV12-4 with TRBJ1-1; TRBD1 agrees at 7 bases. V gave up 7 bases and J gave up 0 bases; unmatched junction bases: 5. The CDR3 loop spans 14 amino acids. CDR3 sequence (DNA): TGTGCCAGCATCAAGACAGGGATGAACACTGAAGCTTTCTTT. Amino acid sequence: CASIKTGMNTEAFF.

This chain connects TRBV6-2 or TRBV6-3 to TRBJ2-2, with TRBD1 matching 9 bases. V shed 2 bases and J 6 bases; nucleotides not matched to a gene: 4. This CDR3 is 15 amino acids long. CDR1 and CDR2 (germline): MNHEY, SVGEGT. The CDR3 loop reads CASSYTGQGSGELFF. The CDR3 nucleotides are TGTGCCAGCAGTTACACGGGACAGGGTTCCGGGGAGCTGTTTTTT.

In this sample, this clonotype turned up many times. The chain carries TRBV28 and TRBJ1-5; a possible D gene is TRBD1 (5 bases). V was cut by 5 bases and J by 8 bases, with 19 bases left in between. Germline V gene data show CDR1 as MDHEN and CDR2 as SYDVKM. The CDR3 contains 15 residues. The CDR3 nucleotides are TGTGCCAGCAGTCCCCCCGTAGGGGCCCGGAAGCCCCAGCATTTT. Translated, it gives CASSPPVGARKPQHF.

The rearrangement uses TRBV28 and TRBJ1-5, with no clear D. In germline, CDR1 is MDHEN, CDR2 SYDVKM. This CDR3 region has 15 residues. The V gene lost 2 bases and the J gene lost 0 bases, with 8 bases spanning the gap. The CDR3 region is CASSLRIYSNQPQHF. In nucleotides, the CDR3 is TGTGCCAGCAGTTTACGCATCTATAGCAATCAGCCCCAGCATTTT.

This clonotype was seen only a few times. This chain joins TRBV6-5 and TRBJ2-7, with 11 bases identical to TRBD2. The CDR3 has 18 amino acids. The ends lost 4 bases at V and 2 bases at J; junction bases unmatched: 13. The germline V gene encodes CDR1 MNHEY and CDR2 SVGAGI. CDR3 sequence (DNA): TGTGCCAGCAGTTTATTCAAGAGCCGACTAGCGGGAACCTACGAGCAGTACTTC. Protein sequence: CASSLFKSRLAGTYEQYF.

Ten or more counts support this clonotype. This sequence joins TRBV11-3 and TRBJ2-3; D ambiguous. This CDR3 has 12 residues. Trimming left V 2 bases short and J 6 bases short, with 6 bases between. Germline-derived CDR1 and CDR2 are SGHNT and YENEEA. The CDR3, as DNA: TGTGCCAGCAGCTTAAAGCGTGATACGCAGTATTTT. This gives the protein CASSLKRDTQYF.

The table lists this clonotype with many counts. V gene TRBV3-1 combines with J gene TRBJ2-3; perhaps D is TRBD1 or TRBD2 (5 bases each). This CDR3 is built from 14 residues. From germline, CDR1 is LGHDT and CDR2 YNNKEL (reference sequence). The V end was cut by 1 base, the J end by 3 bases, with 8 bases between. The CDR3 here is CASSQGGWTDTQYF. The DNA of the CDR3 is TGTGCCAGCAGCCAAGGGGGGTGGACAGATACGCAGTATTTT.

V is TRBV5-6 and J is TRBJ1-1; 9 bases fit TRBD1. The CDR3 contains 11 residues. Germline assignment: CDR1 SGHDT and CDR2 YYEEEE. Unmatched junction bases numbered 2, after V lost 4 bases and J lost 10 bases. CDR3 nucleotide sequence: TGTGCCAGCAGCCGGGGACAGGGAGCTTTCTTT. Amino acids: CASSRGQGAFF. The variable domain in full, completed from reference TRBV5-6 and TRBJ1-1, reads DAGVTQSPTHLIKTRGQQVTLRCSPKSGHDTVSWYQQALGQGPQFIFQYYEEEERQRGNFPDRFSGHQFPNYSSELNVNALLLGDSALYLCASSRGQGAFFGQGTRLTVV.

V and J are TRBV5-1 and TRBJ1-2, with D uncertain. The CDR3 has 13 amino acids. The V end lost 5 bases, the J end lost 4 bases, and 12 bases lay between the germline ends. The germline gives CDR1 SGHRS, CDR2 YFSETQ. CDR3 sequence reads: CASRLTAGYGYTF. As DNA, the CDR3 is TGCGCCAGCAGGTTGACGGCGGGCTATGGCTACACCTTC.

This clonotype came up many times. The junction and the germline gene differ at one end; a read error may be behind it. The V gene is TRBV27, the J gene TRBJ1-5; D gene unclear. Germline CDR1 is MNHEY and CDR2 is SMNVEV (reference sequence). This CDR3 has 13 amino acids. CDR3 protein: CASSPYSNQPQHF. In nucleotides, the CDR3 is TGCGCCAGCAGCCCATATTCTAATCAGCCCCAGCATTTT.

There are many counts of this clonotype. V is TRBV4-1 and J is TRBJ2-7, with TRBD2 as a possible D gene (6 bases). The CDR3 is made up of 13 amino acids. V lost 4 bases and J lost 0, with 7 bases in between. Germline CDR1 and CDR2: MGHRA and YSYEKL. The CDR3 spells CASSLADSYEQYF. The CDR3 DNA follows: TGCGCCAGCAGCCTAGCGGACTCCTACGAGCAGTACTTC.

In this sample, this clonotype turned up a few times. The rearrangement links TRBV21-1 to TRBJ2-7; the table assigns TRBD1, which was not confirmed against the DNA. TRBV21-1 is deemed a pseudogene. The CDR3 runs to 15 residues. This chain's CDR3 is CASSKTGTGMDEQYF. As DNA, the CDR3 is TGTGCCAGCAGCAAAACCGGGACAGGGATGGACGAGCAGTACTTC.